The 32 T cell receptor beta chains listed next were all sequenced from one sample in a study of beta chain features in type 1 diabetes. Investigators reverse transcribed all isolated RNA, so they sequenced expressed TCRB transcripts. The repertoire was sequenced with immunoSEQ multiplex PCR; TCRdb's copy has only in-frame clones and lacks some. Counted here are around 40,000 clones, approximately 60% occurring once; the ten biggest clones make up 2%. Sequencing was carried out using Tregs from blood. The receptors stem from a young woman in good health.

The chain joins TRBV6-6 to TRBJ1-3; no definite D call. The CDR3 covers 14 residues. CDR1 and CDR2 (germline): MNHNY, SVGAGI (reference sequence). Trimming removed 3 bases at V and 4 bases at J, with 10 bases between. The chain's CDR3 is CASSYTRPGNTIYF. CDR3 DNA sequence: TGTGCCAGCAGTTATACTAGGCCCGGAAACACCATATATTTT.

Points on this clone: Relative to the germline gene, one junction end is altered; a read error may explain this. The V call is TRBV7-7, the J call TRBJ2-1, with TRBD2 matching 7 bases. Germline-derived CDR1 and CDR2 are SSHAT and FNYEAQ (reference sequence). The CDR3 has 16 amino acids. In DNA form, the CDR3 reads TGTGCTAGCAGCCCGGCGGGAGCTAACACCTACAATGAGCAGTTCTTC. Its protein is CASSPAGANTYNEQFF. The full variable domain, in which reference TRBV7-7 and TRBJ2-1 provide the parts outside the CDR3, is GAGVSQSPRYKVTKRGQDVTLRCDPISSHATLYWYQQALGQGPEFLTYFNYEAQPDKSGLPSDRFSAERPEGSISTLTIQRTEQRDSAMYRCASSPAGANTYNEQFFGPGTRLTVL.

This sequence joins TRBV29-1 and TRBJ2-4; 11 nucleotides line up with TRBD2. V dropped 3 bases and J dropped 8; count of bases not matched to a gene: 9. The CDR3 is 15 residues long. CDR1 and CDR2 from the germline V gene are SQVTM and ANQGSEA. CDR3 protein: CSVDAPGSGRDIQYF. The CDR3, as DNA: TGCAGCGTTGATGCCCCAGGTAGCGGGAGGGACATTCAGTACTTC.

This chain's CDR3 is CATSRSHRASYNEQFF. DNA for the CDR3: TGTGCCACCAGCAGGAGTCACAGGGCCTCCTACAATGAGCAGTTCTTC. The V and J genes are TRBV15 and TRBJ2-1; D perhaps matches TRBD1 (6 bases). V lost 3 bases and J lost 0, with 12 bases in between. This CDR3 has 16 residues. In germline, CDR1 is LNHNV, CDR2 YYDKDF (reference sequence). Full variable domain (rest looked up from reference TRBV15 and TRBJ2-1): DAMVIQNPRYQVTQFGKPVTLSCSQTLNHNVMYWYQQKSSQAPKLLFHYYDKDFNNEADTPDNFQSRRPNTSFCFLDIRSPGLGDTAMYLCATSRSHRASYNEQFFGPGTRLTVL.

V usage is TRBV5-4 and J usage is TRBJ2-3; 8 positions match TRBD1. Germline V gene lookup returns CDR1 SGHNT and CDR2 YYREEE (reference sequence). The CDR3 extends over 17 amino acids. The ends lost 2 bases at V and 1 base at J; junction bases unmatched: 9. The CDR3 reads CASSFKPGTGGTDTQYF. The CDR3 DNA sequence: TGTGCCAGCAGCTTCAAACCCGGGACAGGTGGCACAGATACGCAGTATTTT.

This clone was seen only once. This chain joins TRBV5-1 and TRBJ2-3, with TRBD2 identical over 10 bases. V was clipped by 4 bases and J by 3 bases; unmatched bases: 8. The CDR3 is 16 amino acids. CDR1 and CDR2 from the germline V gene are SGHRS and YFSETQ. The CDR3 nucleotides are TGCGCCAGCAGCCAGGAAGCGGGAGGGATAACAGATACGCAGTATTTT. Translated, it gives CASSQEAGGITDTQYF. Full variable domain (missing parts from reference TRBV5-1 and TRBJ2-3): KAGVTQTPRYLIKTRGQQVTLSCSPISGHRSVSWYQQTPGQGLQFLFEYFSETQRNKGNFPGRFSGRQFSNSRSEMNVSTLELGDSALYLCASSQEAGGITDTQYFGPGTRLTVL.

V gene TRBV28 combines with J gene TRBJ2-3; D is ambiguous. The CDR3 has 13 residues. The V end was cut by 6 bases, the J end by 0 bases, with 7 bases between. CDR1 is MDHEN, CDR2 SYDVKM, per germline. The CDR3 DNA sequence: TGTGCCAGCAGACTTATGAGCACAGATACGCAGTATTTT. Translating it yields CASRLMSTDTQYF.

The genes are TRBV9 and TRBJ2-1, with D hard to call. Looked up from germline, CDR1 is SGDLS and CDR2 is YYNGEE. The CDR3 spans 13 residues. V was trimmed by 1 base and J by 9 bases, leaving 11 bases between them. The CDR3 DNA is TGTGCCAGCAGCGTAACGGTAGCCCGTGAGCAGTTCTTC. This gives the protein CASSVTVAREQFF. The whole variable domain, remainder taken from reference TRBV9 and TRBJ2-1, is DSGVTQTPKHLITATGQRVTLRCSPRSGDLSVYWYQQSLDQGLQFLIQYYNGEERAKGNILERFSAQQFPDLHSELNLSSLELGDSALYFCASSVTVAREQFFGPGTRLTVL.

V gene TRBV6-1 combines with J gene TRBJ2-1; TRBD1 aligns across 7 bases. The CDR3 length is 13 residues. V shed 6 bases and J 1 base; nucleotides not matched to a gene: 0. Looked up from germline, CDR1 is MNHNS and CDR2 is SASEGT. CDR3 DNA: TGTGCCAGCAGGGGACAGTCCTACAATGAGCAGTTCTTC. Translating gives CASRGQSYNEQFF.

A few counts support this clone. The V and J genes are TRBV6-1 and TRBJ2-1; 11 positions agree with TRBD1. Germline values: CDR1 MNHNS, CDR2 SASEGT. The CDR3 is 15 amino acids. The V gene end was trimmed by 3 bases and the J gene end by 7 bases; junction bases not matched to a gene: 5. CDR3 in amino acids: CASSDRDRGTNEQFF. The CDR3 DNA reads TGTGCCAGCAGTGACCGGGACAGGGGGACGAATGAGCAGTTCTTC.

V usage is TRBV5-1 and J usage is TRBJ2-7, with 7 bases that match TRBD2. The CDR3 contains 15 residues. Losses at the gene ends were 2 bases for V and 4 bases for J; bases not matched to a gene: 9. The germline V gene has CDR1 SGHRS and CDR2 YFSETQ. The CDR3 sequence is CASSLSGGNWYEQYF. The CDR3, as DNA: TGCGCCAGCAGCTTATCGGGGGGAAATTGGTACGAGCAGTACTTC.

This clone was seen only a few times. The chain carries TRBV2 and TRBJ1-1; 9 bases match TRBD1. Germline-derived CDR1 and CDR2 are SNHLY and FYNNEI. The CDR3 has 14 residues. V was clipped by 7 bases and J by 0 bases; unmatched bases: 3. DNA of the CDR3: TGTGCCAGCAACAGGGGGCTGATGAACACTGAAGCTTTCTTT. Amino acids: CASNRGLMNTEAFF.

The CDR3 bases are TGTGCCAGCAGCGAAAAGGATGGCAGGGCCTACTCCTCCTACGAGCAGTACTTC. Translation gives CASSEKDGRAYSSYEQYF. The chain uses TRBV7-9 and TRBJ2-7; TRBD1 might be the D (5 bases). Germline V CDR1 and CDR2: SEHNR, FQNEAQ (reference sequence). With 5 bases removed from V and 0 bases from J, the gap between germline ends came to 23 bases. This CDR3 has 18 residues. The full variable domain, in which reference TRBV7-9 and TRBJ2-7 provide the parts outside the CDR3, is DTGVSQNPRHKITKRGQNVTFRCDPISEHNRLYWYRQTLGQGPEFLTYFQNEAQLEKSRLLSDRFSAERPKGSFSTLEIQRTEQGDSAMYLCASSEKDGRAYSSYEQYFGPGTRLTVT.

This clone was detected once. The chain is built from TRBV5-1 and TRBJ2-2; 7 bases map to TRBD1. CDR1 is SGHRS, CDR2 YFSETQ, per germline. The CDR3 totals 14 residues. V dropped 4 bases and J dropped 1; count of bases not matched to a gene: 1. In DNA, the CDR3 is TGCGCCAGCAGCGGGACAGTGAACACCGGGGAGCTGTTTTTT. Translated, it gives CASSGTVNTGELFF.

The chain links TRBV6-6 to TRBJ1-4; no reliable D call. Germline loops: CDR1 MNHNY, CDR2 SVGAGI (reference sequence). This CDR3 comprises 14 residues. V shed 6 bases and J shed 0 bases, with 8 bases lying between them. The CDR3 DNA is TGTGCCAGCAGGCCCACAACAACTAATGAAAAACTGTTTTTT. Translated, it gives CASRPTTTNEKLFF.

The V call is TRBV4-2, the J call TRBJ2-3; 14 nucleotides align to TRBD2. J was trimmed by 6 bases and V by 4 bases; bases with no gene match: 9. The germline gives CDR1 LGHNA, CDR2 YNFKEQ. There are 17 residues in the CDR3. The CDR3 here is CASSLRLAGGPGDTQYF. The CDR3 region has the DNA TGTGCCAGCAGCCTCAGACTAGCGGGAGGGCCAGGGGATACGCAGTATTTT.

This clone has just a few counts. This chain links TRBV5-6 with TRBJ2-3; 14 bases are a match to TRBD2. The CDR3 totals 17 residues. Germline CDR1 SGHDT, CDR2 YYEEEE. Trimming at V came to 1 base and at J to 6 bases, leaving 7 bases not matched to a gene. The CDR3 protein is CASSLPGLAGAVDTQYF. The CDR3 nucleotides are TGTGCCAGCAGCTTGCCGGGACTAGCGGGAGCTGTTGATACGCAGTATTTT. Complete variable domain (other parts from reference TRBV5-6 and TRBJ2-3): DAGVTQSPTHLIKTRGQQVTLRCSPKSGHDTVSWYQQALGQGPQFIFQYYEEEERQRGNFPDRFSGHQFPNYSSELNVNALLLGDSALYLCASSLPGLAGAVDTQYFGPGTRLTVL.

This chain links TRBV9 with TRBJ2-3, with 10 positions matching TRBD2. The CDR3 length is 14 residues. V trimming: 3 bases; J trimming: 7 bases; junction bases outside the gene matches: 5. Germline values: CDR1 SGDLS, CDR2 YYNGEE. CDR3 in DNA: TGTGCCAGCAGCGGCGGGACTAGCGCAAATACGCAGTATTTT. Its protein is CASSGGTSANTQYF.

J is TRBJ2-1 and V is TRBV11-1, with 7 bases identical to TRBD2. The germline V gene encodes CDR1 SGHAT and CDR2 FQDESV (reference sequence). The CDR3 sequence is 15 residues long. V lost 4 bases and J lost 4; bases outside the gene matches: 7. DNA of the CDR3: TGTGCCAGCAGCTATTTTGGACTAGGGTACAATGAGCAGTTCTTC. Its translation: CASSYFGLGYNEQFF. Using reference TRBV11-1 and TRBJ2-1 for the parts outside the CDR3, the full variable domain is EAEVAQSPRYKITEKSQAVAFWCDPISGHATLYWYRQILGQGPELLVQFQDESVVDDSQLPKDRFSAERLKGVDSTLKIQPAELGDSAMYLCASSYFGLGYNEQFFGPGTRLTVL.

In this sample, this clone turned up a few times. J is TRBJ2-5 and V is TRBV7-9, with TRBD2 matching 7 bases. This CDR3 region has 17 residues. Germline V lookup: CDR1 SEHNR, CDR2 FQNEAQ (reference sequence). The junction had 15 bases not matched to a gene; V was cut back by 6 bases and J by 2 bases. CDR3 sequence: CASRELPGTTLQETQYF. In DNA, the CDR3 is TGTGCCAGCAGAGAGCTACCCGGGACTACCTTACAAGAGACCCAGTACTTC.

This chain connects TRBV30 to TRBJ2-3, with 7 bases that match TRBD2. The CDR3 has 14 amino acids. Trimming cost V 2 bases and J 0 bases; bases outside gene matches: 2. Germline V gene data show CDR1 as GTSNPN and CDR2 as SVGIG (reference sequence). Here the CDR3 DNA reads TGTGCCTGGAGTTTGGGACTAAGCACAGATACGCAGTATTTT. This sequence encodes CAWSLGLSTDTQYF.

This rearrangement joins TRBV2 to TRBJ2-7, with a possible D match to TRBD2 (6 bases). The CDR3 has 13 residues. Deletions cut 0 bases from V and 7 bases from J, with 10 bases between. Germline V gene data show CDR1 as SNHLY and CDR2 as FYNNEI. The DNA of the CDR3 is TGTGCCAGCAGTGAAGCGGGGGGTTGGGAGCAGTACTTC. Protein: CASSEAGGWEQYF. The full variable domain, with the rest looked up from reference TRBV2 and TRBJ2-7, is EPEVTQTPSHQVTQMGQEVILRCVPISNHLYFYWYRQILGQKVEFLVSFYNNEISEKSEIFDDQFSVERPDGSNFTLKIRSTKLEDSAMYFCASSEAGGWEQYFGPGTRLTVT.

This clone was recorded once. The chain joins TRBV11-2 to TRBJ2-1; D remains unclear. The ends were cut back, 3 bases at V and 7 bases at J, with 10 bases in the middle. The germline CDR1 and CDR2 sequences are SGHAT and FQNNGV. The CDR3 consists of 13 residues. The CDR3 DNA is TGTGCCAGCAGCTTTTATGCCCTAAATGAGCAGTTCTTC. Translation gives CASSFYALNEQFF.

V gene TRBV7-9 combines with J gene TRBJ2-7, with a possible D match to TRBD2 (6 bases). The CDR3 covers 12 residues. Germline values: CDR1 SEHNR, CDR2 FQNEAQ (reference sequence). Trimming cost V 4 bases and J 4 bases, with 8 bases left between them. The CDR3 DNA reads TGTGCCAGCAGCTCGGGAGATTACGAGCAGTACTTC. Protein sequence: CASSSGDYEQYF.

This rearrangement joins TRBV7-9 to TRBJ1-4; D is ambiguous. With 0 bases removed from V and 11 bases from J, the gap between germline ends came to 13 bases. In germline, CDR1 is SEHNR, CDR2 FQNEAQ (reference sequence). The CDR3 has 14 amino acids. The CDR3 here is CASSLAGGMRKLFF. DNA for the CDR3: TGTGCCAGCAGCTTAGCCGGAGGGATGAGGAAACTGTTTTTT.

The chain recombines TRBV7-8 with TRBJ2-7; D is undetermined. The CDR3 consists of 13 residues. Trimming removed 5 bases at V and 3 bases at J, with 11 bases between. Per germline, CDR1 SGHVS and CDR2 FQNEAQ. The CDR3: CASSLQASYEQYF. CDR3 DNA: TGTGCCAGCAGCCTCCAAGCTAGCTACGAGCAGTACTTC.

This clone was seen more than once but under ten times. The chain couples TRBV9 to TRBJ2-3, with TRBD1 as a possible D gene (6 bases). From germline, CDR1 is SGDLS and CDR2 YYNGEE. This CDR3 has 15 amino acids. Deletions cut 1 base from V and 2 bases from J, with 11 bases between. The CDR3 coding sequence is TGTGCCAGCAGCGTACAACGGGACATCACAGATACGCAGTATTTT. This gives the protein CASSVQRDITDTQYF.

The J gene is TRBJ2-1, the V gene TRBV5-1, with D possibly being TRBD2 (6 bases). Germline V gene lookup returns CDR1 SGHRS and CDR2 YFSETQ. V dropped 2 bases and J dropped 0 bases, with 12 bases sitting between them. This CDR3 has 16 amino acids. CDR3 residues: CASSFGGASSYNEQFF. Here the CDR3 DNA reads TGCGCCAGCAGCTTTGGCGGGGCGAGCTCCTACAATGAGCAGTTCTTC.

V and J are TRBV5-5 and TRBJ2-5, with 12 nucleotides matching TRBD2. This CDR3 has 15 amino acids. In germline, CDR1 is SGHKS, CDR2 YYEKEE (reference sequence). V gave up 4 bases and J gave up 2 bases; unmatched junction bases: 3. The CDR3: CASSTLAGGQETQYF. CDR3 in DNA: TGTGCCAGCAGCACACTAGCGGGAGGACAAGAGACCCAGTACTTC.

The chain links TRBV4-2 to TRBJ1-6; D gene uncertain. The germline V gene has CDR1 LGHNA and CDR2 YNFKEQ. CDR3 size: 13 residues. Trimming took off 1 base at V and 7 bases at J, with 5 bases between the two ends. CDR3 sequence (DNA): TGTGCCAGCAGCCAAGGCGGCAATTCACCCCTCCACTTT. Its translation is CASSQGGNSPLHF.

V is TRBV6-5 and J is TRBJ1-4; 9 bases align to TRBD1. CDR1 MNHEY and CDR2 SVGAGI come from the germline V gene. This CDR3 contains 15 residues. V shed 0 bases, J shed 8 bases, and the junction held 4 bases outside the gene matches. Written as DNA, the CDR3 is TGTGCCAGCAGTTACTCACAGGGGGCGCGAGAAAAACTGTTTTTT. Its protein is CASSYSQGAREKLFF.

CDR3 in amino acids: CASSRAFDQPQHF. The CDR3 DNA sequence: TGTGCCAGCTCACGGGCCTTCGATCAGCCCCAGCATTTT. This chain connects TRBV18 to TRBJ1-5; no clear D. V dropped 4 bases and J dropped 5 bases, with 9 bases sitting between them. Germline loops: CDR1 KGHSH, CDR2 LQKENI. CDR3 size: 13 residues.